The 16 T cell receptor beta chains reported below all come from one sample, sequenced in a study of cytomegalovirus exposure and HLA in healthy donors. 60 Vbeta and 13 Jbeta primers were used in PCR. The protocol was immunoSEQ multiplex PCR, while the TCRdb copy is restricted to in-frame clones and leaves out a portion. The data contain about 140,000 clones, around 77% of them singletons. The sequenced material came from PBMCs. The receptors come from a man aged 18-30 years in good health and CMV-seronegative.

This chain uses TRBV7-2 with TRBJ1-5, with D unclear. The V gene's germline CDR1 is SGHTA and CDR2 FQGNSA. The CDR3 is 13 residues long. The V end was cut by 6 bases, the J end by 3 bases, with 9 bases between. The CDR3 here is CASRREPNQPQHF. CDR3 DNA: TGTGCCAGCAGGCGGGAACCCAATCAGCCCCAGCATTTT. Using reference TRBV7-2 and TRBJ1-5 for the parts outside the CDR3, the full variable domain is GAGVSQSPSNKVTEKGKDVELRCDPISGHTALYWYRQSLGQGLEFLIYFQGNSAPDKSGLPSDRFSAERTGGSVSTLTIQRTQQEDSAVYLCASRREPNQPQHFGDGTRLSIL.

The chain joins TRBV19 to TRBJ1-5; weak D call: TRBD1 (5 bases). The length of the CDR3 is 12 residues. Germline V lookup: CDR1 LNHDA, CDR2 SQIVND (reference sequence). Trimming removed 5 bases at V and 13 bases at J, with 15 bases between. The CDR3 reads CASSFPSGEQHF. In nucleotides, the CDR3 is TGTGCCAGTAGTTTCCCGTCGGGGGAGCAGCATTTT.

This clone was counted once. This rearrangement joins TRBV18 to TRBJ2-2; 7 nucleotides match TRBD1. The CDR3 spans 16 residues. The V gene's germline CDR1 is KGHSH and CDR2 LQKENI. Trimming removed 0 bases from V and 5 bases from J; junction bases left unmatched: 6. CDR3 in DNA: TGTGCCAGCTCACCACCCACAGGGGAATGGACCGGGGAGCTGTTTTTT. It translates to CASSPPTGEWTGELFF.

The chain combines TRBV11-2 with TRBJ2-3; the match to TRBD1 covers 7 bases. Germline-derived CDR1 and CDR2 are SGHAT and FQNNGV. J lost 3 bases, V lost 9 bases, and 12 bases had no gene match. The CDR3 sequence is 15 residues long. Here the CDR3 DNA reads TGTGCCAGTTCTACTACTAAACAGGGGACAGATACGCAGTATTTT. Translation: CASSTTKQGTDTQYF.

This clone was detected only once. The V gene is TRBV18, the J gene TRBJ1-4; D is unresolved. Germline V gene lookup returns CDR1 KGHSH and CDR2 LQKENI. Trimming cost V 6 bases and J 3 bases, with 8 bases left between them. The length of the CDR3 is 13 residues. CDR3 bases: TGTGCCAGCTCCTCGGTCTCTAATGAAAAACTGTTTTTT. Amino acid sequence: CASSSVSNEKLFF.

This clone showed up just a few times. This sequence joins TRBV4-3 and TRBJ2-7, with D maybe TRBD1 (6 bases). The CDR3 length is 15 residues. Germline CDR1 and CDR2: LGHNA and YSLEER. V lost 0 bases to trimming and J lost 2 bases, with 11 bases between them. CDR3 sequence (DNA): TGCGCCAGCAGCCAAGAATCCAGGGGCGCCTACGAGCAGTACTTC. It is translated as CASSQESRGAYEQYF.

The CDR3 coding sequence is TGTGCCAGCGGGCCGGGGGACCTCGGGGGCGAGCAGTACTTC. Translation: CASGPGDLGGEQYF. The V call is TRBV6-1, the J call TRBJ2-7; a weak D match, TRBD2 (6 bases). The CDR3 runs 14 residues. Germline V gives CDR1 MNHNS, CDR2 SASEGT. The ends were cut back, 8 bases at V and 6 bases at J, with 20 bases in the middle.

The gene calls are TRBV6-5 and TRBJ1-1; the D gene is possibly TRBD1 (6 bases). CDR1 is MNHEY and CDR2 is SVGAGI in the germline V gene. Trimming shortened V by 0 bases and J by 9 bases, and 17 bases separated the two germline ends. The CDR3 length is 15 residues. CDR3 nucleotide sequence: TGTGCCAGCAGTTACTCGCAACAGGGCCGGAGCAAAGCTTTCTTT. Its translation: CASSYSQQGRSKAFF.

This clone was seen a handful of times. J is TRBJ1-1 and V is TRBV27; no clear D gene. Trimming took off 6 bases at V and 5 bases at J, with 13 bases between the two ends. Germline CDR1 MNHEY, CDR2 SMNVEV (reference sequence). The CDR3 loop spans 13 amino acids. The CDR3 nucleotides are TGTGCCAGCAGCCGGCGAGGAGGAACTGAAGCTTTCTTT. It specifies CASSRRGGTEAFF.

This clone showed up just once. This chain uses TRBV5-1 with TRBJ1-1; D is unresolved. This CDR3 contains 13 residues. The germline CDR1 and CDR2 sequences are SGHRS and YFSETQ. V lost 4 bases, J lost 4 bases, and 11 bases lay in between. CDR3: CASSQQVATEAFF. CDR3 bases: TGCGCCAGCAGCCAACAAGTGGCCACTGAAGCTTTCTTT. Based on the CDR3 plus reference TRBV5-1 and TRBJ1-1, the full variable domain is KAGVTQTPRYLIKTRGQQVTLSCSPISGHRSVSWYQQTPGQGLQFLFEYFSETQRNKGNFPGRFSGRQFSNSRSEMNVSTLELGDSALYLCASSQQVATEAFFGQGTRLTVV.

The genes are TRBV9 and TRBJ1-2, with D possibly being TRBD1 (5 bases). Germline CDR1 is SGDLS and CDR2 is YYNGEE. CDR3 length: 12 residues. V gave up 4 bases and J gave up 10 bases, with 14 bases separating them. The CDR3 DNA follows: TGTGCCAGCAGCCCTAGTGGGGGGGACTACACCTTC. Translated, it gives CASSPSGGDYTF.

The chain carries TRBV7-9 and TRBJ1-1; no firm D call. The CDR3 spans 14 residues. Per the germline V gene, CDR1 is SEHNR and CDR2 is FQNEAQ (reference sequence). V was shortened by 1 base and J by 8 bases, with 14 bases between the two germline ends. The CDR3 coding sequence is TGTGCCAGCAGCTTAGATCTTTCCCGGGTCGAAGCTTTCTTT. The encoded protein is CASSLDLSRVEAFF.

The rearrangement uses TRBV7-2 and TRBJ1-5; D might be TRBD1 (6 bases). Germline CDR1 SGHTA, CDR2 FQGNSA. The CDR3 sequence is 13 residues long. Trimming took 5 bases from V and 7 from J, leaving 12 bases between them. CDR3 sequence: CASSRGGGQPQHF. The CDR3 bases are TGTGCCAGCAGCAGGGGGGGCGGGCAGCCCCAGCATTTT.

This clone was counted only a few times. This chain links TRBV5-1 with TRBJ1-1, with D possibly matching TRBD1 (6 bases). Per germline, CDR1 SGHRS and CDR2 YFSETQ. Trimming left V 3 bases short and J 1 base short, with 13 bases between. The CDR3 has 15 residues. The CDR3 sequence: CASSSAGARNTEAFF. In DNA form, the CDR3 reads TGCGCCAGCAGCTCCGCAGGGGCGAGGAACACTGAAGCTTTCTTT.

This clone was found a few times. The J gene is TRBJ1-2, the V gene TRBV5-6, with TRBD1 matching 9 bases. The CDR3 runs 16 residues. Per the germline V gene, CDR1 is SGHDT and CDR2 is YYEEEE. With V trimmed by 1 base and J by 2 bases, 6 bases remained unmatched. The CDR3 bases are TGTGCCAGCAGCTTGAATACAGGGGGCACAAACTATGGCTACACCTTC. Protein sequence: CASSLNTGGTNYGYTF.

The chain couples TRBV23-1 to TRBJ1-3; 7 bases agree with TRBD1. TRBV23-1 is an open reading frame whose function is uncertain. The trim removed 7 bases at V and 0 bases at J, leaving 12 bases unmatched. CDR3 length: 17 amino acids. The CDR3 region has the DNA TGCGCCAGCACATTGCAGACAGGGCCGAGCTCTGGAAACACCATATATTTT. This codes for CASTLQTGPSSGNTIYF.